The rows below give T cell receptor beta chains drawn from one sample of a study of a mutant IDH1 vaccine in newly diagnosed glioma. Using immunoSEQ multiplex PCR, the repertoire was profiled, and TCRdb retains in-frame clones only, with some absent. Of about 50,000 clones detected, just over 85% appear once; the ten largest clones hold 2.4%. Sequencing was performed on PBMCs, taken from a glioma patient treated with radiotherapy, temozolomide or both. The receptors were sampled from a man between 35 and 55 years old with glioma. The CDR3 runs from the conserved cysteine through the conserved F or W. The order of the fields is V gene, clone size, CDR3 length, J gene, D gene, CDR3 protein, CDR3 DNA. D genes are given only for firm matches. Size tells how often a clone was seen (once, few, many) or the class of an expanded clone, and some rows leave it out.

>TRBV7-9|.|13|TRBJ2-7|.
CASSLRDSYEQYF
TGTGCCAGCAGCTTACGGGACTCGTACGAGCAGTACTTC
>TRBV6-5|.|14|TRBJ1-1|.
CASNPQGGGTEAFF
TGTGCCAGCAACCCCCAGGGTGGAGGCACTGAAGCTTTCTTT
>TRBV18|.|13|TRBJ2-3|.
CASSSDGTDTQYF
TGTGCCAGCTCGTCGGACGGTACAGATACGCAGTATTTT
>TRBV7-7|.|15|TRBJ2-1|.
CASSLVPGSRQEQFF
TGTGCTAGCAGCTTAGTACCGGGGAGCCGTCAGGAGCAGTTCTTC
>TRBV19|medium-sized|10|TRBJ2-7|.
CASGTYEQYF
TGTGCCAGTGGAACCTACGAGCAGTACTTC
>TRBV29-1|.|15|TRBJ2-3|.
CSVEGGDSSTDTQYF
TGCAGCGTTGAAGGCGGGGACAGTAGCACAGATACGCAGTATTTT
>TRBV28|.|16|TRBJ1-3|.
CASRPRSFNSGNTIYF
TGTGCCAGCAGGCCACGATCCTTCAATTCTGGAAACACCATATATTTT
>TRBV27|.|18|TRBJ2-3|.
CASSPVSWGRAVSDTQYF
TGTGCCAGCAGTCCAGTTTCTTGGGGCAGGGCAGTGTCAGATACGCAGTATTTT
>TRBV6-1|.|15|TRBJ1-4|TRBD1
CASRGTGGTNEKLFF
TGTGCCAGCAGGGGGACAGGGGGGACTAATGAAAAACTGTTTTTT
>TRBV9|.|13|TRBJ1-4|.
CASSVRDIAPLFF
TGTGCCAGCAGCGTCCGGGACATAGCCCCACTGTTTTTT
>TRBV19|.|10|TRBJ1-2|.
CATRLYGYTF
TGTGCCACACGCCTCTATGGCTACACCTTC
>TRBV5-1|.|21|TRBJ2-2|.
CASSWGGVVRTGRRNTGELFF
TGCGCCAGCAGCTGGGGGGGGGTGGTCCGGACAGGCCGACGGAACACCGGGGAGCTGTTTTTT
>TRBV5-1|.|13|TRBJ2-7|TRBD2
CASSWRETYEQYF
TGCGCCAGCAGCTGGCGGGAGACCTACGAGCAGTACTTC
>TRBV10-3|.|10|TRBJ1-2|.
CAIGNYGYTF
TGTGCCATCGGGAACTATGGCTACACCTTC
>TRBV6-5|.|13|TRBJ1-2|.
CASSYEGGYGYTF
TGTGCCAGCAGTTACGAGGGCGGCTATGGCTACACCTTC
>TRBV2|.|14|TRBJ2-5|.
CASTGGTAQETQYF
TGTGCCAGCACTGGCGGGACTGCACAAGAGACCCAGTACTTC
>TRBV6-6|once|14|TRBJ2-7|.
CASRFSSDNYEQYF
TGTGCCAGCCGTTTTTCAAGCGATAACTACGAGCAGTACTTC
>TRBV5-6|.|15|TRBJ1-4|TRBD1
CASSHRGRLSEKLFF
TGTGCCAGCAGCCACAGGGGGAGGTTAAGTGAAAAACTGTTTTTT
>TRBV7-2|.|12|TRBJ1-3|.
CASSLAGNTIYF
TGTGCCAGCAGCTTAGCCGGAAACACCATATATTTT
>TRBV9|.|16|TRBJ2-2|TRBD1
CASSSGDRVYTGELFF
TGTGCCAGCAGCTCTGGGGACAGGGTCTACACCGGGGAGCTGTTTTTT
>TRBV9|.|14|TRBJ1-1|.
CASSVEAKNTEAFF
TGTGCCAGCAGCGTAGAGGCCAAGAACACTGAAGCTTTCTTT
>TRBV19|once|13|TRBJ1-3|.
CASSLGAGNTIYF
TGTGCCAGTAGTTTAGGGGCTGGAAACACCATATATTTT
>TRBV7-6|.|13|TRBJ2-3|.
CASRPALSDTQYF
TGTGCCAGCCGTCCCGCTCTCTCAGATACGCAGTATTTT
>TRBV5-4|once|14|TRBJ2-3|.
CASSLDGRTDTQYF
TGTGCCAGCAGCTTGGACGGACGCACAGATACGCAGTATTTT
>TRBV5-1|.|12|TRBJ1-2|TRBD1
CASHGDRDGYTF
TGCGCCAGTCATGGGGACAGAGATGGCTACACCTTC
>TRBV7-5|.|12|TRBJ2-7|.
CVRSDSIYEQYF
TGTGTCAGAAGCGACAGCATATACGAGCAGTACTTC
>TRBV2|.|11|TRBJ2-7|.
CASSPAYEQYF
TGTGCCAGCAGTCCGGCCTACGAGCAGTACTTC
>TRBV25-1|.|15|TRBJ2-1|TRBD2
CASRESGRTYNEQFF
TGTGCCAGCAGGGAGAGCGGGAGGACCTACAATGAGCAGTTCTTC
>TRBV5-1|.|13|TRBJ1-2|.
CASSLPAGYGYTF
TGCGCCAGCAGCTTGCCAGCAGGCTATGGCTACACCTTC
>TRBV6-1|.|12|TRBJ2-2|.
CASSERSSMVFF
TGTGCCAGCAGCGAACGAAGTTCGATGGTGTTTTTT
>TRBV5-1|once|14|TRBJ2-7|.
CASSLEVEEYEQYF
TGCGCCAGCAGCTTGGAGGTTGAGGAGTACGAGCAGTACTTC
>TRBV9|.|14|TRBJ1-2|TRBD1
CASSVGQGTYGYTF
TGTGCCAGCAGCGTAGGACAGGGGACCTATGGCTACACCTTC
>TRBV28|.|14|TRBJ1-1|.
CASSLPGSHTEAFF
TGTGCCAGCAGTCTCCCTGGGTCCCACACTGAAGCTTTCTTT
>TRBV13|.|14|TRBJ2-3|.
CASSFAGLEDTQYF
TGTGCCAGCAGCTTCGCGGGACTGGAAGATACGCAGTATTTT
>TRBV29-1|.|12|TRBJ1-1|.
CSVGGSNTEAFF
TGCAGCGTTGGTGGCAGTAACACTGAAGCTTTCTTT
>TRBV27|.|14|TRBJ1-1|TRBD1
CASWTGGGRTEAFF
TGTGCCAGCTGGACAGGGGGCGGGCGGACTGAAGCTTTCTTT
>TRBV28|.|11|TRBJ1-1|.
CATTGYTEAFF
TGTGCCACTACGGGTTACACTGAAGCTTTCTTT
>TRBV9|.|14|TRBJ1-1|TRBD1
CASSGQGVNTEAFF
TGTGCCAGCAGCGGTCAGGGGGTTAACACTGAAGCTTTCTTT
>TRBV6-6|.|15|TRBJ2-5|TRBD2
CASSFMTSGAETQYF
TGTGCCAGCAGTTTTATGACTAGCGGGGCAGAGACCCAGTACTTC
>TRBV29-1|.|11|TRBJ1-3|.
CGVDSGNTIYF
TGTGGTGTGGACTCTGGAAACACCATATATTTT
>TRBV19|.|13|TRBJ2-7|TRBD2
CASSMGGTHEQYF
TGTGCCAGTAGTATGGGAGGGACCCACGAGCAGTACTTC
>TRBV18|.|15|TRBJ2-7|.
CASSPFPGTSGEQYF
TGTGCCAGCTCACCCTTCCCGGGGACGTCTGGCGAGCAGTACTTC
>TRBV9|once|16|TRBJ2-5|TRBD2
CASSVELAGGQETQYF
TGTGCCAGCAGCGTAGAACTAGCGGGAGGACAAGAGACCCAGTACTTC
>TRBV5-1|medium-sized|15|TRBJ2-2|.
CASSLGPLNTGELFF
TGCGCCAGCAGCTTGGGCCCCTTAAACACCGGGGAGCTGTTTTTT
>TRBV19|.|12|TRBJ1-4|.
CASSMERGKLFF
TGTGCCAGTAGTATGGAGAGAGGGAAACTGTTTTTT
>TRBV27|.|14|TRBJ1-4|.
CASSLWNPRGKLFF
TGTGCCAGCAGTTTATGGAACCCTAGGGGGAAACTGTTTTTT
>TRBV5-6|.|15|TRBJ2-1|TRBD2
CASSLLAGGPSEQFF
TGTGCCAGCAGCTTGCTAGCGGGAGGGCCAAGTGAGCAGTTCTTC
>TRBV7-7|.|15|TRBJ2-5|.
CASSYTTRGEETQYF
TGTGCTAGCAGTTACACGACCAGGGGAGAAGAGACCCAGTACTTC
>TRBV27|.|15|TRBJ2-7|TRBD2
CASSLGGLVPYEQYF
TGTGCCAGCAGTTTAGGGGGACTAGTTCCCTACGAGCAGTACTTC
>TRBV19|.|15|TRBJ2-3|TRBD2
CASSPLAGRRDTQYF
TGTGCCAGTAGTCCGCTAGCGGGACGGCGAGATACGCAGTATTTT
>TRBV20-1|.|10|TRBJ1-1|.
CSASRTEAFF
TGCAGTGCTAGTCGGACTGAAGCTTTCTTT
>TRBV7-6|.|15|TRBJ2-3|.
CASSSFALDTDTQYF
TGTGCCAGCAGCTCCTTTGCGTTAGACACAGATACGCAGTATTTT
>TRBV2|.|13|TRBJ2-1|.
CASSSGQPVKQFF
TGTGCCAGCAGTTCCGGACAGCCCGTGAAGCAGTTCTTC
>TRBV6-6|.|15|TRBJ2-7|.
CASSPRTVSSYEQYF
TGTGCCAGCAGTCCCAGGACAGTGAGCTCCTACGAGCAGTACTTC
>TRBV27|.|14|TRBJ2-7|.
CASSFGRRSYEQYF
TGTGCCAGCAGTTTCGGACGCAGGAGCTACGAGCAGTACTTC
>TRBV7-6|.|15|TRBJ1-4|.
CASSLAWAGKGDLFF
TGTGCCAGCAGCTTAGCGTGGGCAGGGAAGGGAGATCTGTTTTTT
>TRBV14|.|15|TRBJ2-7|.
CASSQGQRGPYEQYF
TGTGCCAGCAGCCAAGGACAAAGGGGCCCCTACGAGCAGTACTTC
>TRBV9|.|15|TRBJ2-7|TRBD2
CASSVTPSSGYEQYF
TGTGCCAGCAGCGTAACCCCCTCTAGCGGCTACGAGCAGTACTTC
>TRBV19|.|16|TRBJ2-1|TRBD2
CASSPLTSGITNEQFF
TGTGCCAGTAGTCCCTTGACTAGCGGGATTACGAATGAGCAGTTCTTC